Below, 14 T cell receptor beta chains from the same sample are listed, as sequenced in a study of T cell changes during pregnancy in multiple sclerosis. Clones were read by immunoSEQ multiplex PCR, and TCRdb kept only the in-frame ones, dropping some. The table includes 60,000 to 90,000 clones, 90% to 95% detected once. This specimen was peripheral blood, taken in the first trimester of pregnancy. The receptors derive from a female donor in good health, enrolled as a control in a pregnancy study.

The chain recombines TRBV2 with TRBJ1-4; 11 bases are shared with TRBD1. V dropped 9 bases and J dropped 14; count of bases not matched to a gene: 8. This CDR3 is 12 amino acids long. CDR1 and CDR2 (germline): SNHLY, FYNNEI. The DNA of the CDR3 is TGTGCCAGTTCCGGGACAGGGGGGTTGCTGTTTTTT. It translates to CASSGTGGLLFF. The variable domain in full, completed from reference TRBV2 and TRBJ1-4, reads EPEVTQTPSHQVTQMGQEVILRCVPISNHLYFYWYRQILGQKVEFLVSFYNNEISEKSEIFDDQFSVERPDGSNFTLKIRSTKLEDSAMYFCASSGTGGLLFFGSGTQLSVL.

The J gene is TRBJ2-7, the V gene TRBV7-9; 7 bases align to TRBD1. V shed 2 bases, J shed 6 bases, and the junction held 4 bases outside the gene matches. Germline loops: CDR1 SEHNR, CDR2 FQNEAQ (reference sequence). This CDR3 is built from 13 residues. This chain's CDR3 is CASSLSSGGEQYF. CDR3 DNA: TGTGCCAGCAGCTTATCGTCAGGGGGCGAGCAGTACTTC.

The chain combines TRBV6-5 with TRBJ2-7; 14 bases are a match to TRBD2. This CDR3 spans 15 amino acids. Losses at the gene ends were 5 bases for V and 4 bases for J; bases not matched to a gene: 4. Germline V gene data show CDR1 as MNHEY and CDR2 as SVGAGI. The CDR3 protein is CASSTGLAGVYEQYF. DNA for the CDR3: TGTGCCAGCAGTACGGGACTAGCGGGAGTTTACGAGCAGTACTTC.

The chain has TRBV30 and TRBJ2-3; 7 bases align to TRBD2. Germline values: CDR1 GTSNPN, CDR2 SVGIG (reference sequence). This CDR3 has 15 residues. J lost 0 bases, V lost 0 bases, and 3 bases had no gene match. CDR3 coding DNA: TGTGCCTGGAGTGTTGAGGGAGGGAGCACAGATACGCAGTATTTT. It encodes CAWSVEGGSTDTQYF. The full variable domain, its missing parts supplied by reference TRBV30 and TRBJ2-3, is SQTIHQWPATLVQPVGSPLSLECTVEGTSNPNLYWYRQAAGRGLQLLFYSVGIGQISSEVPQNLSASRPQDRQFILSSKKLLLSDSGFYLCAWSVEGGSTDTQYFGPGTRLTVL.

The chain combines TRBV6-5 with TRBJ2-7; TRBD1 agrees at 9 bases. This CDR3 has 15 residues. Germline lookup yields CDR1 MNHEY and CDR2 SVGAGI. V was clipped by 2 bases and J by 1 base; unmatched bases: 3. The CDR3 spells CASSYPTGGSYEQYF. CDR3 nucleotides: TGTGCCAGCAGTTACCCGACAGGGGGATCCTACGAGCAGTACTTC.

V usage is TRBV2 and J usage is TRBJ2-5, with 15 bases aligning to TRBD2. After removal of 7 bases from V and 1 base from J, the junction contained 16 bases not matched to a gene. The germline V gene encodes CDR1 SNHLY and CDR2 FYNNEI. The CDR3 sequence is 20 residues long. The CDR3: CASKYYPWWGLAGGQETQYF. CDR3 bases: TGTGCCAGCAAATATTACCCGTGGTGGGGACTAGCGGGAGGCCAAGAGACCCAGTACTTC.

The rearrangement joins TRBV7-2 to TRBJ1-2; TRBD1 aligns across 8 bases. The CDR3 runs 14 residues. The germline V gene encodes CDR1 SGHTA and CDR2 FQGNSA. Unmatched junction bases numbered 4, after V lost 2 bases and J lost 5 bases. In nucleotides, the CDR3 is TGTGCCAGCAGCTTATCAGGGGGCGCGTATGGCTACACCTTC. Residues: CASSLSGGAYGYTF.

Only a few counts were recorded for this clone. CDR3 sequence reads: CASSGRGNYGYTF. In DNA form, the CDR3 reads TGTGCCAGCAGTGGTCGCGGTAACTATGGCTACACCTTC. The V call is TRBV2, the J call TRBJ1-2; D is unresolved. CDR3 length: 13 residues. The ends were cut back, 4 bases at V and 1 base at J, with 7 bases in the middle. The germline V gene has CDR1 SNHLY and CDR2 FYNNEI.

The chain joins TRBV25-1 to TRBJ2-5; no clear D. The CDR3 covers 15 residues. Trimming stripped 3 bases from V and 1 base from J, with 12 bases between. Per the germline V gene, CDR1 is MGHDK and CDR2 is SYGVNS. Here the CDR3 reads CASSDPHSGQETQYF. For the CDR3, the DNA is TGTGCCAGCAGTGACCCCCACAGTGGCCAAGAGACCCAGTACTTC. Full variable domain (outside the CDR3, taken from reference TRBV25-1 and TRBJ2-5): EADIYQTPRYLVIGTGKKITLECSQTMGHDKMYWYQQDPGMELHLIHYSYGVNSTEKGDLSSESTVSRIRTEHFPLTLESARPSHTSQYLCASSDPHSGQETQYFGPGTRLLVL.

In this sample, this clone turned up a few times. V and J are TRBV15 and TRBJ1-5, with no clear D. The V gene lost 1 base and the J gene lost 4 bases, with 5 bases spanning the gap. Germline V gives CDR1 LNHNV, CDR2 YYDKDF (reference sequence). CDR3 length: 13 amino acids. CDR3 loop: CATSRAKNQPQHF. In DNA, the CDR3 is TGTGCCACCAGCAGAGCCAAAAATCAGCCCCAGCATTTT.

The V gene is TRBV20-1, the J gene TRBJ2-3, with 7 bases lining up with TRBD1. Trimming removed 5 bases from V and 10 bases from J; junction bases left unmatched: 6. The CDR3 sequence is 11 residues long. Germline assignment: CDR1 DFQATT and CDR2 SNEGSKA (reference sequence). In DNA, the CDR3 is TGCAGTGCTGTGACAGGGCGGGCGCAGTATTTT. Amino acids: CSAVTGRAQYF.

The gene calls are TRBV4-1 and TRBJ2-3; 9 positions agree with TRBD2. Per germline, CDR1 MGHRA and CDR2 YSYEKL. J gave up 1 base and V 4 bases, and 9 bases lay outside the gene matches. There are 17 residues in the CDR3. CDR3 region: CASSPGGAGGGTDTQYF. For the CDR3, the DNA is TGCGCCAGCAGCCCTGGTGGGGCGGGAGGGGGCACAGATACGCAGTATTTT.

The chain employs TRBV5-1 and TRBJ2-1; the D gene is possibly TRBD1 (6 bases). This CDR3 is built from 16 residues. Germline assignment: CDR1 SGHRS and CDR2 YFSETQ. V was pared by 0 bases and J by 4 bases, with 14 bases between. Written as DNA, the CDR3 is TGCGCCAGCAGCTTGGAACCCGGGACACATTACAATGAGCAGTTCTTC. It translates to CASSLEPGTHYNEQFF.

The chain joins TRBV7-2 to TRBJ2-1; D might be TRBD2 (5 bases). V lost 5 bases, J lost 0 bases, and 11 bases lay in between. Germline-derived CDR1 and CDR2 are SGHTA and FQGNSA. This CDR3 has 15 amino acids. CDR3: CASSPRRSSYNEQFF. CDR3 DNA sequence: TGTGCCAGCAGCCCCCGGAGGAGCTCCTACAATGAGCAGTTCTTC.